A single sample is the source of the 32 T cell receptor beta chains below, sequenced in a study of siplizumab effects on memory and regulatory T cells. Produced via immunoSEQ multiplex PCR; TCRdb's table is partial and in-frame only. The repertoire holds some 100,000 clones, with 94% as singletons. Sequencing was carried out using Tregs sorted from blood. The receptors stem from a human donor in good health.

This clone was seen once. The genes are TRBV5-4 and TRBJ2-1, with 10 bases fitting TRBD2. The CDR3 is 15 amino acids. With 0 bases clipped from V and 6 bases from J, the junction kept 3 bases outside the gene matches. The germline CDR1 and CDR2 sequences are SGHNT and YYREEE (reference sequence). CDR3 sequence (DNA): TGTGCCAGCAGCTTGGCCGGGACTAGCGCCAATGAGCAGTTCTTC. It yields the protein CASSLAGTSANEQFF.

In its sample, this clone was seen once. This sequence joins TRBV6-5 and TRBJ1-2; D might be TRBD1 (5 bases). Germline lookup yields CDR1 MNHEY and CDR2 SVGAGI. V lost 6 bases to trimming and J lost 3 bases, with 8 bases between them. This CDR3 is 12 amino acids long. In DNA, the CDR3 is TGTGCCAGCAGGGGGGGGTACTATGGCTACACCTTC. Protein product: CASRGGYYGYTF.

V gene TRBV11-2 combines with J gene TRBJ2-5, with 11 bases lining up with TRBD2. There are 15 residues in the CDR3. Germline V gene lookup returns CDR1 SGHAT and CDR2 FQNNGV. The V gene end was trimmed by 5 bases and the J gene end by 5 bases; junction bases not matched to a gene: 7. The CDR3 region is CASSTRLAGTETQYF. CDR3 nucleotides: TGTGCCAGCAGCACCAGACTAGCGGGAACTGAGACCCAGTACTTC.

The gene calls are TRBV7-9 and TRBJ1-1; D not resolved. This CDR3 contains 13 residues. Germline CDR1 and CDR2: SEHNR and FQNEAQ (reference sequence). Trimming cost V 4 bases and J 1 base, with 7 bases left between them. CDR3 DNA sequence: TGTGCCAGCAGCTCCCCCGAGAACACTGAAGCTTTCTTT. It codes for CASSSPENTEAFF. Based on the CDR3 plus reference TRBV7-9 and TRBJ1-1, the full variable domain is DTGVSQNPRHKITKRGQNVTFRCDPISEHNRLYWYRQTLGQGPEFLTYFQNEAQLEKSRLLSDRFSAERPKGSFSTLEIQRTEQGDSAMYLCASSSPENTEAFFGQGTRLTVV.

The V call is TRBV5-1, the J call TRBJ2-2; D remains unclear. From germline, CDR1 is SGHRS and CDR2 YFSETQ. Trimming stripped 0 bases from V and 5 bases from J, with 5 bases between. The CDR3 consists of 13 residues. This CDR3 reads CASSLGVTGELFF. Written as DNA, the CDR3 is TGCGCCAGCAGCTTGGGGGTAACCGGGGAGCTGTTTTTT.

This chain uses TRBV6-5 with TRBJ2-7; tentatively, D is TRBD2 (6 bases). Per germline, CDR1 MNHEY and CDR2 SVGAGI. The CDR3 runs to 14 residues. V was clipped by 6 bases and J by 2 bases, with 14 bases between them. The CDR3 DNA reads as TGTGCCAGCAGAGAGGCGGGACGGGCCTACGAGCAGTACTTC. Translating it yields CASREAGRAYEQYF.

This chain joins TRBV30 and TRBJ2-2; TRBD2 might be the D (7 bases). CDR1 and CDR2 (germline): GTSNPN, SVGIG (reference sequence). Trimming took 0 bases from V and 1 from J, leaving 9 bases between them. The CDR3 has 15 amino acids. The CDR3 DNA reads TGTGCCTGGAGTGTAGGGGGGGTGAACACCGGGGAGCTGTTTTTT. Protein sequence: CAWSVGGVNTGELFF.

CDR3 sequence reads: CASSLTGGGQPQHF. CDR3 in DNA: TGTGCCAGCAGCTTGACGGGGGGCGGTCAGCCCCAGCATTTT. V usage is TRBV5-6 and J usage is TRBJ1-5, with D maybe TRBD1 (6 bases). Trimming cost V 1 base and J 6 bases, with 11 bases left between them. Germline lookup yields CDR1 SGHDT and CDR2 YYEEEE. The CDR3 is 14 amino acids.

The chain is built from TRBV28 and TRBJ2-4; D is ambiguous. V gave up 3 bases and J gave up 6 bases, with 9 bases separating them. Germline CDR1 and CDR2: MDHEN and SYDVKM. There are 13 residues in the CDR3. The CDR3 is CASSLALTNIQYF. The CDR3, as DNA: TGTGCCAGCAGTTTGGCCCTAACAAACATTCAGTACTTC.

J is TRBJ2-1 and V is TRBV19; the D is unclear. The V end was cut by 7 bases, the J end by 3 bases, with 16 bases between. CDR1 is LNHDA, CDR2 SQIVND, per germline (reference sequence). There are 15 residues in the CDR3. CDR3 protein: CASTQYRGDYNEQFF. CDR3 nucleotides: TGTGCCAGTACTCAATACCGAGGAGACTACAATGAGCAGTTCTTC.

The chain joins TRBV7-8 to TRBJ1-5; D call uncertain. This CDR3 region has 19 residues. V gave up 1 base and J gave up 0 bases, with 19 bases separating them. The V gene's germline CDR1 is SGHVS and CDR2 FQNEAQ. CDR3 residues: CASSLELALGPLSNQPQHF. As DNA, the CDR3 is TGTGCCAGCAGCTTAGAGCTCGCCCTAGGTCCCCTTAGCAATCAGCCCCAGCATTTT.

The chain links TRBV27 to TRBJ1-4; 9 positions match TRBD1. Per the germline V gene, CDR1 is MNHEY and CDR2 is SMNVEV (reference sequence). The CDR3 sequence is 17 residues long. J gave up 6 bases and V 4 bases, and 12 bases lay outside the gene matches. The CDR3 nucleotides read TGTGCCAGCAGTTGCATGGGTGCGGGACAGGGTGATGAAAAACTGTTTTTT. Protein sequence: CASSCMGAGQGDEKLFF.

V usage is TRBV10-2 and J usage is TRBJ1-1; perhaps TRBD1 as D (6 bases). V dropped 9 bases and J dropped 4 bases, with 30 bases sitting between them. The CDR3 runs to 18 residues. The germline V gene has CDR1 WSHSY and CDR2 SAAADI. CDR3 in amino acids: CASLPHEGGARIITEAFF. The CDR3 nucleotides read TGCGCCAGTTTGCCCCATGAAGGGGGGGCAAGGATCATCACTGAAGCTTTCTTT.

J is TRBJ1-2 and V is TRBV5-1; TRBD1 might be the D (5 bases). Germline CDR1 is SGHRS and CDR2 is YFSETQ. This CDR3 contains 15 residues. Trimming left V 10 bases short and J 6 bases short, with 25 bases between. CDR3 nucleotide sequence: TGCGCCGGTCGAGCCGGGACGGCGGCCTATGATGGCTACACCTTC. It is translated as CAGRAGTAAYDGYTF. Full variable domain (outside the CDR3, taken from reference TRBV5-1 and TRBJ1-2): KAGVTQTPRYLIKTRGQQVTLSCSPISGHRSVSWYQQTPGQGLQFLFEYFSETQRNKGNFPGRFSGRQFSNSRSEMNVSTLELGDSALYLCAGRAGTAAYDGYTFGSGTRLTVV.

The chain uses TRBV2 and TRBJ1-1; D gene unclear. V lost 6 bases and J lost 10, with 21 bases in between. This CDR3 is 14 amino acids long. The germline V gene has CDR1 SNHLY and CDR2 FYNNEI. CDR3 bases: TGTGCCAGCAGCGTAGACATCCAGAGGTTCAGAGCTTTCTTT. Translated, it gives CASSVDIQRFRAFF.

The chain employs TRBV11-2 and TRBJ1-3; no clear D. Germline CDR1 and CDR2: SGHAT and FQNNGV. V dropped 2 bases and J dropped 6 bases, with 23 bases sitting between them. The CDR3 has 18 residues. The CDR3: CASSLISGPSPRENTIYF. CDR3 in DNA: TGTGCCAGCAGCTTAATTTCCGGTCCCTCTCCTCGGGAAAACACCATATATTTT.

The chain couples TRBV28 to TRBJ2-4; D not resolved. The CDR3 is 16 amino acids. CDR1 is MDHEN, CDR2 SYDVKM, per germline. Deletions cut 2 bases from V and 0 bases from J, with 11 bases between. In DNA form, the CDR3 reads TGTGCCAGCAGTTTACTAGGCCGCGTAGCCAAAAACATTCAGTACTTC. It codes for CASSLLGRVAKNIQYF. The entire variable domain, with the rest obtained from reference TRBV28 and TRBJ2-4, is as follows: DVKVTQSSRYLVKRTGEKVFLECVQDMDHENMFWYRQDPGLGLRLIYFSYDVKMKEKGDIPEGYSVSREKKERFSLILESASTNQTSMYLCASSLLGRVAKNIQYFGAGTRLSVL.

The chain uses TRBV5-1 and TRBJ2-1; 7 nucleotides line up with TRBD2. The V and J ends lost 1 base and 5 bases, in that order; junction bases with no gene match: 9. CDR1 SGHRS and CDR2 YFSETQ come from the germline V gene. The CDR3 has 16 residues. CDR3 DNA sequence: TGCGCCAGCAGCTTGAAGTTTGTCGGGGGGAACAATGAGCAGTTCTTC. Translation: CASSLKFVGGNNEQFF.

The chain recombines TRBV7-6 with TRBJ2-2; D gene ambiguous. CDR1 is SGHVS, CDR2 FNYEAQ, per germline. V gave up 4 bases and J gave up 2 bases, with 14 bases separating them. The CDR3 extends over 16 amino acids. The CDR3: CASSSRFLANTGELFF. The CDR3, as DNA: TGTGCCAGCAGCTCCCGTTTCCTGGCTAACACCGGGGAGCTGTTTTTT.

J is TRBJ2-1 and V is TRBV9; 7 bases fit TRBD1. CDR3 size: 13 residues. V trimming: 6 bases; J trimming: 5 bases; junction bases outside the gene matches: 5. CDR1 is SGDLS, CDR2 YYNGEE, per germline. The chain's CDR3 is CASTLTGDNEQFF. CDR3 sequence (DNA): TGTGCCAGCACCCTAACAGGGGACAATGAGCAGTTCTTC. Based on the CDR3 plus reference TRBV9 and TRBJ2-1, the full variable domain is DSGVTQTPKHLITATGQRVTLRCSPRSGDLSVYWYQQSLDQGLQFLIQYYNGEERAKGNILERFSAQQFPDLHSELNLSSLELGDSALYFCASTLTGDNEQFFGPGTRLTVL.

The rearrangement links TRBV4-2 to TRBJ2-4; 11 bases fit TRBD2. CDR1 and CDR2 from the germline V gene are LGHNA and YNFKEQ. The CDR3 runs to 19 residues. The V gene end was trimmed by 0 bases and the J gene end by 3 bases; junction bases not matched to a gene: 10. CDR3 coding DNA: TGTGCCAGCAGCCAAGATTCCCCCCCTAGCGGGAGGAACAAAAACATTCAGTACTTC. Translating it yields CASSQDSPPSGRNKNIQYF.

This chain joins TRBV7-2 and TRBJ2-2, with a tentative D call TRBD2 (5 bases). Trimming removed 3 bases at V and 3 bases at J, with 14 bases between. Per germline, CDR1 SGHTA and CDR2 FQGNSA. This CDR3 is built from 16 residues. The CDR3 region is CASSFPSRVYTGELFF. In DNA, the CDR3 is TGTGCCAGCAGCTTCCCCTCGCGGGTGTACACCGGGGAGCTGTTTTTT.

This sequence joins TRBV6-5 and TRBJ1-5; D might be TRBD1 (6 bases). This CDR3 is built from 15 residues. Germline V gene data show CDR1 as MNHEY and CDR2 as SVGAGI. The germline V and J ends were trimmed by 6 bases and 4 bases, with 16 bases remaining between them. CDR3 bases: TGTGCCAGCAGGGCTATTCAGGGGCGGAATCAGCCCCAGCATTTT. It yields the protein CASRAIQGRNQPQHF.

The chain combines TRBV29-1 with TRBJ1-2; 7 bases are a match to TRBD1. V gave up 3 bases and J gave up 3 bases; unmatched junction bases: 7. The CDR3 consists of 14 residues. Looked up from germline, CDR1 is SQVTM and CDR2 is ANQGSEA. CDR3 loop: CSVDSQGGYYGYTF. The CDR3 DNA reads as TGCAGCGTTGACAGCCAGGGGGGTTACTATGGCTACACCTTC.

The chain has TRBV7-8 and TRBJ2-7; tentatively, D is TRBD1 or TRBD2 (5 bases each). CDR3 length equals 16 residues. V dropped 3 bases and J dropped 0 bases, with 15 bases sitting between them. CDR1 and CDR2 from the germline V gene are SGHVS and FQNEAQ. DNA of the CDR3: TGTGCCAGCAGCTTTCCCCAGGGAGAAGGCTCCTACGAGCAGTACTTC. Translation: CASSFPQGEGSYEQYF.

The rearrangement joins TRBV19 to TRBJ2-7; D may correspond to TRBD1 or TRBD2 (5 bases each). Trimming took 3 bases from V and 0 from J, leaving 12 bases between them. Germline V gives CDR1 LNHDA, CDR2 SQIVND (reference sequence). The CDR3 spans 15 residues. CDR3 loop: CASSMGPSRSYEQYF. CDR3 coding DNA: TGTGCCAGTAGTATGGGACCTTCCCGCTCCTACGAGCAGTACTTC.

This clone was counted once. The chain has TRBV28 and TRBJ1-6; D is uncertain. Germline V gene data show CDR1 as MDHEN and CDR2 as SYDVKM. The length of the CDR3 is 14 residues. The germline V and J ends were trimmed by 6 bases and 6 bases, with 12 bases remaining between them. CDR3 nucleotide sequence: TGTGCCAGCAGGTACCCCGTGTCTAATTCACCCCTCCACTTT. Protein sequence: CASRYPVSNSPLHF.

The J gene is TRBJ2-7, the V gene TRBV14, with 9 bases fitting TRBD1. V lost 5 bases and J lost 9; bases outside the gene matches: 5. CDR1 and CDR2 (germline): SGHDN, FVKESK. The CDR3 runs 12 residues. CDR3 residues: CASSTDRGWQYF. The CDR3 bases are TGTGCCAGCAGCACTGACAGGGGGTGGCAGTACTTC.

The genes are TRBV11-3 and TRBJ1-6; D call uncertain. The CDR3 loop spans 14 amino acids. Germline CDR1 SGHNT, CDR2 YENEEA. V was trimmed by 5 bases and J by 7 bases, leaving 12 bases between them. DNA of the CDR3: TGTGCCAGCAGCCAAGGAGGATTCAATTCACCCCTCCACTTT. Translating gives CASSQGGFNSPLHF.

V usage is TRBV5-1 and J usage is TRBJ2-1, with 9 bases fitting TRBD2. The CDR3 is made up of 17 amino acids. Germline V gives CDR1 SGHRS, CDR2 YFSETQ. V dropped 1 base and J dropped 4; count of bases not matched to a gene: 9. The CDR3 spells CASSLRLVAGVYNEQFF. DNA of the CDR3: TGCGCCAGCAGCTTGCGGCTAGTAGCGGGGGTATACAATGAGCAGTTCTTC.

The chain uses TRBV5-5 and TRBJ2-7; D is ambiguous. CDR3 size: 13 residues. CDR1 and CDR2 (germline): SGHKS, YYEKEE (reference sequence). V was cut by 4 bases and J by 3 bases, with 11 bases left in between. This CDR3 reads CASSTKADYEQYF. CDR3 sequence (DNA): TGTGCCAGCAGCACCAAGGCAGACTACGAGCAGTACTTC.

The chain is built from TRBV7-9 and TRBJ1-4, with TRBD1 matching 7 bases. Unmatched junction bases numbered 5, after V lost 6 bases and J lost 7 bases. The CDR3 covers 13 residues. CDR1 is SEHNR, CDR2 FQNEAQ, per germline (reference sequence). CDR3 DNA sequence: TGTGCCAGCAGATCCGGGACAGTTGAAAAACTGTTTTTT. Encoded protein: CASRSGTVEKLFF.